Listed below are T cell receptor beta chains from one sample, sequenced in a study of blood T cell repertoires in COVID-19. Profiled with immunoSEQ multiplex PCR; TCRdb holds only in-frame clones, not every one. The sample gives roughly 150,000 clones, 80% of which show up once; approximately 0.5% is in the top ten. The sequencing sample was made of peripheral blood. The receptor source for this set is a man aged 55-75 years with acute or convalescent COVID-19. CDR3s include the opening cysteine and the closing phenylalanine or tryptophan. A D gene is named only where the DNA matches it firmly. Size is stated for part of the rows, as once, few or many counts, or as a class when the clone is expanded.

V gene: TRBV27
J gene: TRBJ2-7
D gene: TRBD1
clone size: once
CDR3 protein: CASSPPDRGIVDEQYF
CDR3 DNA: TGTGCCAGCAGTCCACCGGACAGGGGGATCGTAGACGAGCAGTACTTC

V gene: TRBV4-3
J gene: TRBJ2-7
D gene: TRBD2
clone size: .
CDR3 protein: CASSQFAGVALYEQYF
CDR3 DNA: TGCGCCAGCAGCCAATTTGCGGGAGTAGCCCTTTACGAGCAGTACTTC

V gene: TRBV18
J gene: TRBJ1-2
D gene: .
clone size: .
CDR3 protein: CASSPWDIGNYGYTF
CDR3 DNA: TGTGCCAGCTCACCCTGGGACATCGGTAACTATGGCTACACCTTC

V gene: TRBV5-4
J gene: TRBJ1-1
D gene: .
clone size: .
CDR3 protein: CASSPDSRTEAFF
CDR3 DNA: TGTGCCAGCAGCCCTGACAGCCGGACTGAAGCTTTCTTT

V gene: TRBV27
J gene: TRBJ1-5
D gene: .
clone size: .
CDR3 protein: CASSRTPRDQPQHF
CDR3 DNA: TGTGCCAGCAGTCGGACACCACGGGATCAGCCCCAGCATTTT

V gene: TRBV7-9
J gene: TRBJ1-2
D gene: TRBD1
clone size: once
CDR3 protein: CASSLLGQGYGYTF
CDR3 DNA: TGTGCCAGCAGCTTACTCGGACAGGGCTATGGCTACACCTTC

V gene: TRBV9
J gene: TRBJ1-6
D gene: .
clone size: .
CDR3 protein: CASSVGGERAPLHF
CDR3 DNA: TGTGCCAGCAGCGTAGGAGGAGAGAGGGCACCCCTCCACTTT

V gene: TRBV19
J gene: TRBJ1-4
D gene: TRBD1
clone size: .
CDR3 protein: CASSPTGTNEKLFF
CDR3 DNA: TGTGCCAGTAGTCCGACAGGGACGAATGAAAAACTGTTTTTT

V gene: TRBV15
J gene: TRBJ2-6
D gene: .
clone size: .
CDR3 protein: CATSRDRGGANVLTF
CDR3 DNA: TGTGCCACCAGCAGAGATCGGGGAGGGGCCAACGTCCTGACTTTC

V gene: TRBV7-6
J gene: TRBJ1-4
D gene: .
clone size: .
CDR3 protein: CASSLGGSSQNEKLFF
CDR3 DNA: TGTGCCAGCAGCTTAGGGGGCTCCTCACAGAACGAAAAACTGTTTTTT

V gene: TRBV7-2
J gene: TRBJ1-6
D gene: TRBD1
clone size: .
CDR3 protein: CASAGQFDSPLHF
CDR3 DNA: TGTGCCAGCGCGGGACAGTTCGATTCACCCCTCCACTTT

V gene: TRBV6-6
J gene: TRBJ1-2
D gene: .
clone size: .
CDR3 protein: CATTGGAGYTF
CDR3 DNA: TGTGCCACCACGGGGGGGGCGGGCTACACCTTC

V gene: TRBV6-1
J gene: TRBJ1-2
D gene: TRBD1
clone size: .
CDR3 protein: CASSEVSGGQGGTGYTF
CDR3 DNA: TGTGCCAGCAGTGAAGTTTCGGGGGGACAGGGCGGGACCGGCTACACCTTC

V gene: TRBV4-3
J gene: TRBJ1-5
D gene: .
clone size: .
CDR3 protein: CASSQEARGGNQPQHF
CDR3 DNA: TGCGCCAGCAGCCAAGAGGCAAGGGGCGGCAATCAGCCCCAGCATTTT

V gene: TRBV7-2
J gene: TRBJ1-4
D gene: .
clone size: .
CDR3 protein: CASSFYRTDNEKLFF
CDR3 DNA: TGTGCCAGCAGCTTTTACCGGACAGATAATGAAAAACTGTTTTTT

V gene: TRBV10-2
J gene: TRBJ2-7
D gene: TRBD1
clone size: .
CDR3 protein: CASSLRTGGAGEQYF
CDR3 DNA: TGCGCCAGCAGTCTCCGGACAGGGGGCGCGGGGGAGCAGTACTTC

V gene: TRBV3-1/TRBV3-2
J gene: TRBJ2-2
D gene: .
clone size: .
CDR3 protein: CASSRDSTAGELFF
CDR3 DNA: TGTGCCAGCAGCCGGGACTCCACGGCCGGGGAGCTGTTTTTT

V gene: TRBV5-5
J gene: TRBJ1-1
D gene: TRBD1
clone size: .
CDR3 protein: CASSSGQGGAFF
CDR3 DNA: TGTGCCAGCAGCTCCGGACAGGGAGGAGCTTTCTTT

V gene: TRBV9
J gene: TRBJ2-3
D gene: TRBD2
clone size: .
CDR3 protein: CASSVSPGTSGTGSTDTQYF
CDR3 DNA: TGTGCCAGCAGCGTCTCCCCCGGGACTAGCGGTACCGGATCTACAGATACGCAGTATTTT

V gene: TRBV11-3
J gene: TRBJ2-1
D gene: .
clone size: .
CDR3 protein: CASSLGGVNEQFF
CDR3 DNA: TGTGCCAGCAGCTTAGGCGGAGTAAATGAGCAGTTCTTC

V gene: TRBV27
J gene: TRBJ2-7
D gene: .
clone size: .
CDR3 protein: CATSGGLGEQYF
CDR3 DNA: TGTGCCACCTCCGGGGGGCTCGGGGAGCAGTACTTC

V gene: TRBV7-2
J gene: TRBJ1-5
D gene: .
clone size: once
CDR3 protein: CASSLAGGWNNQPQHF
CDR3 DNA: TGTGCCAGCAGCTTAGCGGGGGGATGGAACAATCAGCCCCAGCATTTT

V gene: TRBV10-2
J gene: TRBJ1-2
D gene: .
clone size: .
CDR3 protein: CASSATRLYGYTF
CDR3 DNA: TGCGCCAGCAGCGCCACGCGCCTCTATGGCTACACCTTC

V gene: TRBV5-1
J gene: TRBJ2-3
D gene: .
clone size: few
CDR3 protein: CASSSLGQPPRDTQYF
CDR3 DNA: TGCGCCAGCAGCTCGCTGGGACAACCGCCCAGGGATACGCAGTATTTT

V gene: TRBV4-1
J gene: TRBJ2-7
D gene: .
clone size: many
CDR3 protein: CASSQGPMTALGGEQYF
CDR3 DNA: TGCGCCAGCAGCCAAGGTCCAATGACCGCTTTGGGAGGCGAGCAGTACTTC

V gene: TRBV3-1/TRBV3-2
J gene: TRBJ1-4
D gene: TRBD1
clone size: .
CDR3 protein: CASSPSSPGTAEKLFF
CDR3 DNA: TGTGCCAGCAGCCCTTCTTCCCCGGGGACAGCCGAAAAACTGTTTTTT

V gene: TRBV7-3
J gene: TRBJ2-5
D gene: .
clone size: few
CDR3 protein: CASSLSGGGAETQYF
CDR3 DNA: TGTGCCAGCAGCTTATCAGGCGGCGGGGCAGAGACCCAGTACTTC

V gene: TRBV4-2
J gene: TRBJ2-6
D gene: .
clone size: .
CDR3 protein: CASSQGIRGANVLTF
CDR3 DNA: TGTGCCAGCAGCCAAGGCATACGGGGGGCCAACGTCCTGACTTTC

V gene: TRBV2
J gene: TRBJ1-4
D gene: .
clone size: .
CDR3 protein: CASSVGGEKLFF
CDR3 DNA: TGTGCCAGCAGTGTCGGAGGCGAAAAACTGTTTTTT

V gene: TRBV18
J gene: TRBJ2-5
D gene: .
clone size: .
CDR3 protein: CASSPIREIQETQYF
CDR3 DNA: TGTGCCAGCTCACCAATTAGGGAGATACAAGAGACCCAGTACTTC

V gene: TRBV10-2
J gene: TRBJ1-5
D gene: .
clone size: .
CDR3 protein: CASSESNGSNQPQHF
CDR3 DNA: TGCGCCAGCAGTGAGTCAAACGGGAGCAATCAGCCCCAGCATTTT

V gene: TRBV9
J gene: TRBJ2-7
D gene: .
clone size: .
CDR3 protein: CASSVGTSLGEQYF
CDR3 DNA: TGTGCCAGCAGCGTAGGAACTAGCCTGGGCGAGCAGTACTTC

V gene: TRBV4-1
J gene: TRBJ1-1
D gene: .
clone size: few
CDR3 protein: CASSQPRQYKAAEAFF
CDR3 DNA: TGCGCCAGCAGCCAACCCCGACAGTACAAGGCCGCTGAAGCTTTCTTT

V gene: TRBV7-2
J gene: TRBJ2-3
D gene: TRBD2
clone size: .
CDR3 protein: CASSFQGLATDTQYF
CDR3 DNA: TGTGCCAGCAGCTTTCAAGGACTAGCCACAGATACGCAGTATTTT

V gene: TRBV24-1
J gene: TRBJ2-1
D gene: .
clone size: .
CDR3 protein: CATSDFGQYNEQFF
CDR3 DNA: TGTGCCACCAGTGATTTCGGACAGTACAATGAGCAGTTCTTC

V gene: TRBV7-2
J gene: TRBJ1-2
D gene: TRBD1
clone size: .
CDR3 protein: CASSQGQFYGYTF
CDR3 DNA: TGTGCCAGCAGCCAGGGACAGTTCTATGGCTACACCTTC

V gene: TRBV28
J gene: TRBJ2-5
D gene: .
clone size: .
CDR3 protein: CASTRGWEETQYF
CDR3 DNA: TGTGCCAGCACCAGGGGATGGGAAGAGACCCAGTACTTC

V gene: TRBV4-3
J gene: TRBJ1-4
D gene: .
clone size: .
CDR3 protein: CASSQQSRGLEKLFF
CDR3 DNA: TGCGCCAGCAGCCAGCAATCCAGGGGTTTGGAAAAACTGTTTTTT

V gene: TRBV11-2
J gene: TRBJ2-3
D gene: .
clone size: once
CDR3 protein: CASSPPPGTEGMDTQYF
CDR3 DNA: TGTGCCAGCAGCCCCCCACCCGGGACTGAAGGGATGGATACGCAGTATTTT

V gene: TRBV7-9
J gene: TRBJ2-3
D gene: TRBD1
clone size: .
CDR3 protein: CASSPRGPDTQYF
CDR3 DNA: TGTGCCAGCAGCCCTAGGGGGCCAGATACGCAGTATTTT

V gene: TRBV12-2
J gene: TRBJ2-3
D gene: .
clone size: few
CDR3 protein: CASRPDVEVVGGTQYF
CDR3 DNA: TGTGCAAGTCGCCCAGATGTAGAGGTTGTAGGAGGTACGCAGTATTTT

V gene: TRBV11-2
J gene: TRBJ2-5
D gene: .
clone size: .
CDR3 protein: CASSYDRAETQYF
CDR3 DNA: TGTGCCAGCAGCTATGACAGAGCAGAGACCCAGTACTTC

V gene: TRBV7-2
J gene: TRBJ1-2
D gene: .
clone size: .
CDR3 protein: CASSLIGGQGTGYTF
CDR3 DNA: TGTGCCAGCAGCTTAATCGGGGGGCAGGGGACCGGCTACACCTTC

V gene: TRBV7-2
J gene: TRBJ1-1
D gene: .
clone size: once
CDR3 protein: CASSLARENTEAFF
CDR3 DNA: TGTGCCAGCAGCTTAGCGCGAGAGAACACTGAAGCTTTCTTT

V gene: TRBV5-4
J gene: TRBJ1-4
D gene: .
clone size: once
CDR3 protein: CASSLGQTSNEKLFF
CDR3 DNA: TGTGCCAGCAGCTTGGGACAGACCTCTAATGAAAAACTGTTTTTT

V gene: TRBV19
J gene: TRBJ2-1
D gene: .
clone size: .
CDR3 protein: CASSIGLVSAYNEQFF
CDR3 DNA: TGTGCCAGTAGTATAGGGCTAGTCAGCGCCTACAATGAGCAGTTCTTC

V gene: TRBV24-1
J gene: TRBJ2-2
D gene: .
clone size: .
CDR3 protein: CATSESAGRRELFF
CDR3 DNA: TGTGCCACCAGTGAATCGGCGGGGAGGCGGGAGCTGTTTTTT

V gene: TRBV27
J gene: TRBJ2-3
D gene: .
clone size: .
CDR3 protein: CASSLSGSTDTQYF
CDR3 DNA: TGTGCCAGCAGTTTGAGCGGAAGCACAGATACGCAGTATTTT

V gene: TRBV14
J gene: TRBJ1-4
D gene: .
clone size: few
CDR3 protein: CASSQGSREKLFF
CDR3 DNA: TGTGCCAGCAGCCAAGGGTCCAGGGAAAAACTGTTTTTT

V gene: TRBV5-4
J gene: TRBJ1-1
D gene: .
clone size: .
CDR3 protein: CASSLVSATRGTEAFF
CDR3 DNA: TGTGCCAGCAGCTTGGTGTCAGCAACCAGGGGCACTGAAGCTTTCTTT

V gene: TRBV7-2
J gene: TRBJ1-2
D gene: .
clone size: .
CDR3 protein: CASSRDSYGYTF
CDR3 DNA: TGTGCCAGCAGCCGGGACTCCTATGGCTACACCTTC

V gene: TRBV9
J gene: TRBJ1-3
D gene: .
clone size: once
CDR3 protein: CASSVGEGRTNTIYF
CDR3 DNA: TGTGCCAGCAGCGTAGGGGAGGGCAGGACCAACACCATATATTTT

V gene: TRBV5-5
J gene: TRBJ1-2
D gene: .
clone size: few
CDR3 protein: CASSSTSPNYGYTF
CDR3 DNA: TGTGCCAGCAGCTCCACCAGTCCTAACTATGGCTACACCTTC

V gene: TRBV11-2
J gene: TRBJ2-5
D gene: .
clone size: .
CDR3 protein: CASSLGHLETQYF
CDR3 DNA: TGTGCCAGCAGCTTAGGACACTTAGAGACCCAGTACTTC

V gene: TRBV28
J gene: TRBJ2-3
D gene: TRBD1
clone size: .
CDR3 protein: CASKRQGVLTQYF
CDR3 DNA: TGTGCCAGCAAACGACAGGGGGTCCTGACGCAGTATTTT

V gene: TRBV3-1/TRBV3-2
J gene: TRBJ2-1
D gene: TRBD1
clone size: .
CDR3 protein: CASSHSGGYGEQFF
CDR3 DNA: TGTGCCAGCAGCCATTCAGGGGGCTACGGTGAGCAGTTCTTC

V gene: TRBV5-4
J gene: TRBJ2-3
D gene: TRBD2
clone size: .
CDR3 protein: CASSLAGAGGDTQYF
CDR3 DNA: TGTGCCAGCAGCTTGGCGGGGGCGGGGGGCGATACGCAGTATTTT

V gene: TRBV10-3
J gene: TRBJ2-7
D gene: TRBD2
clone size: .
CDR3 protein: CASSGGVAGGHSYEQYF
CDR3 DNA: TGTGCCTCTTCCGGGGGGGTAGCGGGAGGCCACTCCTACGAGCAGTACTTC

V gene: TRBV13
J gene: TRBJ2-3
D gene: .
clone size: .
CDR3 protein: CASSSSYTQYF
CDR3 DNA: TGTGCCAGCAGCTCCTCGTATACGCAGTATTTT

V gene: TRBV7-2
J gene: TRBJ2-5
D gene: TRBD2
clone size: .
CDR3 protein: CASSLASGGPQETQYF
CDR3 DNA: TGTGCCAGCAGCTTGGCTAGCGGGGGCCCGCAAGAGACCCAGTACTTC